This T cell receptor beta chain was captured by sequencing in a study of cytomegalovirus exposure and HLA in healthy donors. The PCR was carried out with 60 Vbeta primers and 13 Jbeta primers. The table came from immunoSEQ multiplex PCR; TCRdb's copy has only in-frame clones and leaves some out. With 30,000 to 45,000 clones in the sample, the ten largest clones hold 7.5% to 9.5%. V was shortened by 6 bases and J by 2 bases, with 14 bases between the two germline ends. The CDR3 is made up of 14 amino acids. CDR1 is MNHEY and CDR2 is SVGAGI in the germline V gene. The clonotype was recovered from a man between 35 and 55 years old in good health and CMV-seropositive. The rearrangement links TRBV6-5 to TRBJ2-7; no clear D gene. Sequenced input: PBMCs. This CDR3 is CASRLGKGAYEQYF. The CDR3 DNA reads TGTGCCAGCAGGTTAGGAAAAGGAGCCTACGAGCAGTACTTC.